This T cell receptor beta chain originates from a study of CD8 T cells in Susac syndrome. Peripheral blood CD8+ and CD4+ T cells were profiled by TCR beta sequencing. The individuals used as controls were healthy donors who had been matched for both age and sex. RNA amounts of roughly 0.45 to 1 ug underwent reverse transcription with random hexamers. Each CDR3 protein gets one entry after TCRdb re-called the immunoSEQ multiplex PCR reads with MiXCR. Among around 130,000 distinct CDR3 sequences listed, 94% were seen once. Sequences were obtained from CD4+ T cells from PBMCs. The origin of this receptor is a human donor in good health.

This chain's CDR3 is CASSRLAGEDEQYF. Written as DNA, the CDR3 is TGTGCCAGCAGCCGACTAGCGGGAGAGGACGAGCAGTACTTC. The chain joins TRBV3-1 to TRBJ2-7; 12 bases are a match to TRBD2. The J segment lost 5 bases and the V segment lost 4 bases, leaving 3 bases of the junction unmatched. There are 14 residues in the CDR3. The germline CDR1 and CDR2 sequences are LGHDT and YNNKEL (reference sequence).